A selection of T cell receptor beta chains follows, all from one sample in a study of tumor-infiltrating lymphocytes in primary liver carcinoma. Using its own MiXCR run on the multiplex PCR reads, TCRdb lists one record per CDR3 protein. In the table there are around 40,000 distinct CDR3 sequences, 73% of which are singletons. Sequenced: liver tumor tissue from sampling region 2. The receptors here all came from a man between 35 and 55 years old with primary liver carcinoma and hepatitis B virus infection. Each CDR3 is given with its conserved first and last residue. Clone size is shown for a subset of rows, as once, few, many or a class of expanded clone.

j_call | v_call | clone_size | cdr3_aa
TRBJ2-7 | TRBV29-1 | - | CSVLSPTYEQYF
TRBJ2-7 | TRBV28 | - | CASPPPDRVSHEQYF
TRBJ1-5 | TRBV4-2 | - | CASSQDSGYSNQPQHF
TRBJ2-7 | TRBV6-6 | - | CASIFQRDYEQYF
TRBJ2-5 | TRBV29-1 | - | CSVAADKGRAGTQYF
TRBJ2-1 | TRBV5-1 | few | CASSPEGNEQPF
TRBJ1-2 | TRBV6-5 | - | CVSFSGWNYGYTF
TRBJ2-1 | TRBV6-2/TRBV6-3 | - | CASSHHASIDQFF
TRBJ2-3 | TRBV6-1 | - | CANKPSTDTQYF
TRBJ2-1 | TRBV29-1 | - | CSGTGGPFNEQFF
TRBJ2-5 | TRBV11-1 | - | CSTGLQGETQYF
TRBJ2-2 | TRBV4-1 | - | CANSPQTGVLKTGELFF
TRBJ1-3 | TRBV14 | - | CASSQVAGGTPGNTIYF
TRBJ2-5 | TRBV29-1 | - | CSVVVDRGRAETQYF
TRBJ2-1 | TRBV11-3 | - | CACNLGGGNGDQFF
TRBJ2-7 | TRBV10-2 | - | CASHRESQYEQYF
TRBJ2-2 | TRBV12-3/TRBV12-4 | many | CASSLIAGGTGELFF
TRBJ2-1 | TRBV11-2 | - | CASSPRGSVIIYNEQFF
TRBJ1-2 | TRBV10-3 | - | CAIRVERGGNGYTF
TRBJ2-7 | TRBV12-3/TRBV12-4 | - | CASNLGGGPYEQYF
TRBJ2-1 | TRBV20-1 | many | CSARDGRGEQFF
TRBJ2-1 | TRBV24-1 | - | CGTSDPAGGAYNEQFF
TRBJ2-5 | TRBV2 | many | CASMILSETQYF
TRBJ1-5 | TRBV6-1 | medium-sized | CASSGDHSNQPQHF
TRBJ2-4 | TRBV5-1 | - | CASSLGDGGISEHF
TRBJ2-6 | TRBV5-1 | - | CASSLAPGGAGANVLTF
TRBJ2-1 | TRBV5-1 | many | CASSSSGGYNEQFF
TRBJ2-6 | TRBV14 | few | CAGSLSRANALTF
TRBJ2-3 | TRBV12-3/TRBV12-4 | - | CASSLASGWDTLYF
TRBJ1-4 | TRBV5-5 | many | CASSLEWRDGEKLFF
TRBJ1-4 | TRBV20-1 | many | CSARAQGPDEKLFF
TRBJ2-1 | TRBV29-1 | - | CSVEYAGTYNEQFF
TRBJ1-5 | TRBV5-6 | - | CASNLEGGRGANQPRHF
TRBJ2-7 | TRBV6-5 | - | CASSSGRKQYF
TRBJ2-3 | TRBV6-6 | - | CASSDSRCNTQYF
TRBJ1-2 | TRBV29-1 | - | CSLRDLNGYTF
TRBJ2-3 | TRBV7-6 | - | CASSFAAGADTQYF
TRBJ2-7 | TRBV6-5 | - | CASSVGGLGTYEQYF
TRBJ1-1 | TRBV5-6 | - | CTSSSLDRGNTEAFF
TRBJ2-3 | TRBV11-3 | once | CDSSLGVGGTDMQYF
TRBJ1-5 | TRBV12-3/TRBV12-4 | - | CASSFGAFEQPQHF
TRBJ2-3 | TRBV7-8 | - | CASCPKAVVVSTDTQYF
TRBJ1-1 | TRBV5-1 | - | CAISAAGGYTGAFF
TRBJ2-5 | TRBV11-2 | - | CASTLRLACDSGETQYF
TRBJ2-3 | TRBV6-1 | many | CASSEVLRSRRDTQYF
TRBJ2-3 | TRBV4-2 | - | CVSNQDSGLAAYQFSTDTQYF
TRBJ2-2 | TRBV5-1 | once | CANSSALTGELFF
TRBJ2-7 | TRBV6-5 | - | CASSSSGNLVDQYF
TRBJ2-3 | TRBV4-2 | - | CANSQWVVGGPVGTDTQYF
TRBJ2-2 | TRBV6-6 | - | CASSWTSGSSGEVFF
TRBJ1-2 | TRBV29-1 | - | CSAELTGFYGYTF
TRBJ2-1 | TRBV25-1 | - | CASREGRVPNEQFF
TRBJ2-7 | TRBV11-3 | - | CVSSPGERDYEQYF
TRBJ2-2 | TRBV5-5 | - | CTNSGTSVYTGELFF